This T cell receptor beta chain was recorded in a study of blood T cells in healthy people across ages. Study background: About one barcoded beta molecule per two T cells was captured by template switching. Whole-study findings and limits: Estimated diversity that came from one million T cells was considered an underestimate.

The study drew donors from healthy Caucasian individuals in Russia aged roughly 6 to 100. Each of the donors had about 9.9 milliliters of peripheral blood drawn into EDTA-treated Vacutainer tubes. A second PCR of 7 to 11 cycles used a sample-barcoded 5' primer and a J-beta primer mix. In TCRdb, the 5' RACE reads were re-called with MiXCR into one record per CDR3 protein. The repertoire holds roughly 570,000 distinct CDR3 sequences, with 25% to 30% as singletons. Germline loops: CDR1 SGHTA, CDR2 FQGNSA. V lost 3 bases, J lost 4 bases, and 16 bases lay in between. The CDR3 spans 16 residues. This clonotype was detected a few times. Its antigen is not known.

The TCR sequence derives from a woman aged 65 to 85 in good health. The rearrangement links TRBV7-2 to TRBJ1-3; possibly TRBD1 for D (6 bases). Sequenced sample: blood. This CDR3 reads CASSLTSGADGNTIYF. Here the CDR3 DNA reads TGTGCCAGCAGCTTGACCTCAGGGGCGGACGGAAACACCATATATTTT.